Each of the 30 T cell receptor beta chains below was sequenced from the same sample in a study of T cells after yellow fever vaccination. From the 5' RACE reads, TCRdb called clonotypes with MiXCR, one entry per CDR3 protein. This sample has about 14,000 distinct CDR3 sequences; approximately 7% occur once, and the top ten carry more than 1.5%. Sequencing used PBMCs, either bulk or a sorted T-cell subset (CD4+, CD8+, memory, or dextramer-sorted; not recorded which), obtained on the day of the yellow fever booster vaccination. The source of these receptors is a man between 18 and 35 years old who received the YFV17D yellow fever vaccine.

There are many counts of this clonotype. V and J are TRBV6-5 and TRBJ1-1; tentative D call: TRBD1 (5 bases). Germline values: CDR1 MNHEY, CDR2 SVGAGI. Trimming pared 2 bases from V and 7 bases from J, leaving 20 bases between. CDR3 length equals 16 residues. This CDR3 reads CASSYDMTSLGGEAFF. CDR3 nucleotides: TGTGCCAGCAGTTACGACATGACATCCCTGGGGGGTGAAGCTTTCTTT.

This clonotype was counted ten times or more. The chain is built from TRBV30 and TRBJ2-7; 7 bases align to TRBD1. The CDR3 sequence is 12 residues long. Trimming took 0 bases from V and 6 from J; bases not matched to a gene: 2. CDR1 GTSNPN and CDR2 SVGIG come from the germline V gene (reference sequence). This chain's CDR3 is CAWSVTGVEQYF. DNA of the CDR3: TGTGCCTGGAGTGTCACAGGGGTCGAGCAGTACTTC.

Many counts were recorded for this clonotype. The chain joins TRBV7-2 to TRBJ1-1; D unclear. CDR3 length: 13 amino acids. The V and J ends lost 6 bases and 8 bases respectively, with 16 bases between them. CDR1 and CDR2 from the germline V gene are SGHTA and FQGNSA. CDR3 nucleotides: TGTGCCAGCAGGGATCCACCGGTCTGGGAAGCTTTCTTT. This encodes CASRDPPVWEAFF. The complete variable domain, with remaining parts taken from reference TRBV7-2 and TRBJ1-1, reads GAGVSQSPSNKVTEKGKDVELRCDPISGHTALYWYRQSLGQGLEFLIYFQGNSAPDKSGLPSDRFSAERTGGSVSTLTIQRTQQEDSAVYLCASRDPPVWEAFFGQGTRLTVV.

This clonotype was observed at least ten times. J is TRBJ1-1 and V is TRBV5-4; D ambiguous. V shed 0 bases and J shed 1 base, with 10 bases lying between them. The germline gives CDR1 SGHNT, CDR2 YYREEE (reference sequence). The CDR3 is made up of 15 amino acids. The CDR3 region has the DNA TGTGCCAGCAGCTTGGAGGTGTGGGAGAACACTGAAGCTTTCTTT. This sequence encodes CASSLEVWENTEAFF.

This clonotype is medium-sized. The genes are TRBV4-1 and TRBJ2-1, with 7 nucleotides matching TRBD2. Germline-derived CDR1 and CDR2 are MGHRA and YSYEKL. This CDR3 spans 15 amino acids. Germline trimming cut 1 base from V and 0 bases from J; bases unmatched to any gene: 0. The CDR3, as DNA: TGCGCCAGCAGCCAAGCGGGGGGCTCCTACAATGAGCAGTTCTTC. It specifies CASSQAGGSYNEQFF.

By sample share, this clonotype is medium-sized. V gene TRBV6-1 combines with J gene TRBJ2-4; D possibly matches TRBD1 or TRBD2 (5 bases each). Trimming cost V 4 bases and J 0 bases, with 16 bases left between them. The germline gives CDR1 MNHNS, CDR2 SASEGT. The CDR3 runs 17 residues. This CDR3 reads CASSGAVRGLAKNIQYF. DNA of the CDR3: TGTGCCAGCAGTGGCGCTGTCCGGGGCCTAGCCAAAAACATTCAGTACTTC.

This clonotype has ten or more counts. The J gene is TRBJ2-3, the V gene TRBV7-2, with 9 bases matching TRBD2. Trimming at V came to 6 bases and at J to 5 bases, leaving 6 bases not matched to a gene. Germline assignment: CDR1 SGHTA and CDR2 FQGNSA. The length of the CDR3 is 14 residues. CDR3 loop: CASSRGGAIDTQYF. DNA for the CDR3: TGTGCCAGCAGTCGCGGGGGGGCTATAGATACGCAGTATTTT.

The table lists this clonotype with many counts. This chain joins TRBV5-1 and TRBJ2-2; tentative D call: TRBD1 (6 bases). The germline V and J ends were trimmed by 2 bases and 4 bases, with 9 bases remaining between them. From germline, CDR1 is SGHRS and CDR2 YFSETQ. The CDR3 has 14 residues. CDR3: CASSFPTGTGELFF. In DNA form, the CDR3 reads TGCGCCAGCAGCTTCCCGACAGGCACCGGGGAGCTGTTTTTT.

This clonotype was seen at least ten times. The chain couples TRBV27 to TRBJ1-1; D perhaps matches TRBD1 (5 bases). This CDR3 has 14 amino acids. Trimming removed 3 bases from V and 0 bases from J, with 8 bases in between. In germline, CDR1 is MNHEY, CDR2 SMNVEV (reference sequence). The CDR3 region is CASSLGELNTEAFF. The CDR3 DNA reads TGTGCCAGCAGTTTGGGGGAACTGAACACTGAAGCTTTCTTT.

This clonotype qualifies as medium-sized (0.01 to 0.1%). Its ends do not fully match the called genes, so a read error is possible. The chain uses TRBV20-1 and TRBJ2-7; D may be TRBD1 or TRBD2 (5 bases each). The CDR3 extends over 14 amino acids. Germline V gene lookup returns CDR1 DFQATT and CDR2 SNEGSKA (reference sequence). In DNA, the CDR3 is TGCAGTGCCAGAGGGGAGAGTTTTCCCTACGAGCAGTACTTC. Its translation is CSARGESFPYEQYF.

This clonotype was picked up many times. The chain carries TRBV29-1 and TRBJ1-3; no firm D call. There are 11 residues in the CDR3. Trimming pared 7 bases from V and 0 bases from J, leaving 4 bases between. CDR1 SQVTM and CDR2 ANQGSEA come from the germline V gene. CDR3 nucleotides: TGCAGCGGGGACTCTGGAAACACCATATATTTT. It encodes CSGDSGNTIYF.

This clonotype was detected ten times or more. The chain recombines TRBV5-6 with TRBJ1-4; D is uncertain. The germline gives CDR1 SGHDT, CDR2 YYEEEE. This CDR3 spans 15 amino acids. With 1 base removed from V and 0 bases from J, the gap between germline ends came to 7 bases. The chain's CDR3 is CASSLWAATNEKLFF. The CDR3 coding sequence is TGTGCCAGCAGCTTGTGGGCAGCAACTAATGAAAAACTGTTTTTT.

In this sample, this clonotype turned up many times. V and J are TRBV5-1 and TRBJ2-7; D gene unclear. The ends were cut back, 3 bases at V and 5 bases at J, with 18 bases in the middle. The CDR3 length is 15 residues. Per germline, CDR1 SGHRS and CDR2 YFSETQ. The chain's CDR3 is CASSYVSGPGNEQYV. CDR3 coding DNA: TGCGCCAGCAGCTATGTATCCGGGCCTGGGAACGAGCAGTACGTC.

This clonotype has just one count. The chain links TRBV7-3 to TRBJ2-3, with a tentative D call TRBD1 (6 bases). The CDR3 contains 13 residues. The V gene lost 3 bases and the J gene lost 4 bases, with 8 bases spanning the gap. Germline V gene lookup returns CDR1 SGHTA and CDR2 FQGTGA. CDR3 bases: TGTGCCAGCAGCTTCCGACAGGCAGATACGCAGTATTTT. This sequence encodes CASSFRQADTQYF. Looking up the rest from reference TRBV7-3 and TRBJ2-3 gives the full variable domain: GAGVSQTPSNKVTEKGKYVELRCDPISGHTALYWYRQSLGQGPEFLIYFQGTGAADDSGLPNDRFFAVRPEGSVSTLKIQRTERGDSAVYLCASSFRQADTQYFGPGTRLTVL.

The J gene is TRBJ1-2, the V gene TRBV4-3, with TRBD1 matching over 8 bases. Germline assignment: CDR1 LGHNA and CDR2 YSLEER. The CDR3 is made up of 17 amino acids. V lost 0 bases, J lost 2 bases, and 8 bases stayed unmatched. The CDR3 loop is CASSQDWQGAVNYGYTF. Written as DNA, the CDR3 is TGCGCCAGCAGCCAAGATTGGCAGGGGGCTGTAAACTATGGCTACACCTTC.

Many counts were recorded for this clonotype. The chain recombines TRBV4-2 with TRBJ2-1; 8 bases agree with TRBD2. CDR3 length: 19 residues. From germline, CDR1 is LGHNA and CDR2 YNFKEQ. V shed 1 base and J 4 bases; nucleotides not matched to a gene: 15. CDR3 bases: TGTGCCAGCAGCCAAGCCCTGTCCTTAGCGGGGAGTAGGTACAATGAGCAGTTCTTC. As protein: CASSQALSLAGSRYNEQFF.

This clonotype is deemed medium-sized. The V gene is TRBV7-2, the J gene TRBJ2-7; D gene uncertain. The V end was cut by 3 bases, the J end by 2 bases, with 5 bases between. In germline, CDR1 is SGHTA, CDR2 FQGNSA. The CDR3 sequence is 12 residues long. The CDR3 reads CASSFLPYEQYF. The CDR3 DNA reads TGTGCCAGCAGCTTCCTCCCCTACGAGCAGTACTTC.

This clonotype was recorded only once. The gene calls are TRBV29-1 and TRBJ1-2; weak D call: TRBD1 (5 bases). CDR1 is SQVTM and CDR2 is ANQGSEA in the germline V gene. This CDR3 has 12 residues. Trimming removed 7 bases from V and 2 bases from J, with 11 bases in between. The CDR3 DNA is TGCAGCGATGGGTCAGGGAACTATGGCTACACCTTC. This translates into CSDGSGNYGYTF.

This clonotype has at least ten counts. The chain combines TRBV7-9 with TRBJ2-2; TRBD1 is a possible D gene (5 bases). Germline values: CDR1 SEHNR, CDR2 FQNEAQ (reference sequence). V was clipped by 2 bases and J by 5 bases, with 9 bases between them. The CDR3 is 14 residues long. This CDR3 reads CASSLTGRTGELFF. The CDR3 DNA sequence: TGTGCCAGCAGCTTAACAGGAAGAACCGGGGAGCTGTTTTTT.

This clonotype came up many times. The rearrangement links TRBV5-1 to TRBJ1-2, with no clear D. From germline, CDR1 is SGHRS and CDR2 YFSETQ. This CDR3 region has 17 residues. Deletions cut 4 bases from V and 3 bases from J, with 22 bases between. For the CDR3, the DNA is TGCGCCAGCAGCATGACGGGGAGCGCTTCCCCCTACTATGGCTACACCTTC. Translation gives CASSMTGSASPYYGYTF. The whole variable domain, filled in from reference TRBV5-1 and TRBJ1-2, reads KAGVTQTPRYLIKTRGQQVTLSCSPISGHRSVSWYQQTPGQGLQFLFEYFSETQRNKGNFPGRFSGRQFSNSRSEMNVSTLELGDSALYLCASSMTGSASPYYGYTFGSGTRLTVV.

At least ten counts were recorded for this clonotype. The chain is built from TRBV9 and TRBJ1-2; D uncertain. The CDR3 is made up of 14 amino acids. V was trimmed by 3 bases and J by 3 bases, leaving 12 bases between them. The V gene's germline CDR1 is SGDLS and CDR2 YYNGEE. This chain's CDR3 is CASSASTSDYGYTF. CDR3 bases: TGTGCCAGCAGCGCATCTACATCTGACTATGGCTACACCTTC.

Relative to its sample, this clonotype is medium-sized. V and J are TRBV20-1 and TRBJ2-3; 7 nucleotides agree with TRBD1. The CDR3 is 14 residues long. The V segment lost 5 bases and the J segment 0 bases; nucleotides outside the gene matches: 5. The germline CDR1 and CDR2 sequences are DFQATT and SNEGSKA (reference sequence). CDR3 coding DNA: TGCAGTGCTGACAGGGTTGCAAGCACAGATACGCAGTATTTT. It translates to CSADRVASTDTQYF.

The chain has TRBV4-1 and TRBJ2-3, with 9 bases lining up with TRBD1. The CDR3 extends over 18 amino acids. The germline CDR1 and CDR2 sequences are MGHRA and YSYEKL. The V gene end was trimmed by 2 bases and the J gene end by 2 bases; junction bases not matched to a gene: 11. CDR3 DNA sequence: TGCGCCAGCAGCCAATTACGCGTGGGGGACAGGGCCACAGATACGCAGTATTTT. Protein sequence: CASSQLRVGDRATDTQYF.

This clonotype showed up many times. This rearrangement joins TRBV7-2 to TRBJ1-3, with D hard to call. The CDR3 length is 14 residues. Trimming stripped 3 bases from V and 0 bases from J, with 6 bases between. Germline V gene data show CDR1 as SGHTA and CDR2 as FQGNSA. The CDR3 DNA is TGTGCCAGCAGCTTCGGCGTCTCTGGAAACACCATATATTTT. The encoded protein is CASSFGVSGNTIYF.

This clonotype was counted many times. This chain joins TRBV5-6 and TRBJ1-2; 9 bases are shared with TRBD1. The CDR3 consists of 15 residues. Per the germline V gene, CDR1 is SGHDT and CDR2 is YYEEEE. Trimming removed 4 bases from V and 7 bases from J; junction bases left unmatched: 11. DNA for the CDR3: TGTGCCAGCAGCCTAACCGGGACAGGGAGGTTTGGCTACACCTTC. Translated: CASSLTGTGRFGYTF.

Many counts were recorded for this clonotype. This chain joins TRBV7-9 and TRBJ2-5, with 10 positions matching TRBD1. Trimming at V came to 3 bases and at J to 5 bases, leaving 6 bases not matched to a gene. Germline lookup yields CDR1 SEHNR and CDR2 FQNEAQ (reference sequence). This CDR3 region has 15 residues. The CDR3 spells CASSLVTGGVETQYF. CDR3 sequence (DNA): TGTGCCAGCAGCTTGGTGACAGGGGGCGTTGAGACCCAGTACTTC.

This clonotype was seen repeatedly, ten times or more. The chain joins TRBV4-2 to TRBJ1-2, with D uncertain. The germline V gene has CDR1 LGHNA and CDR2 YNFKEQ. This CDR3 spans 14 amino acids. V dropped 0 bases and J dropped 4 bases, with 9 bases sitting between them. The CDR3 DNA is TGTGCCAGCAGCCAAGATTCTGATATCTATGGCTACACCTTC. Translation gives CASSQDSDIYGYTF.

This clonotype has ten or more counts. The CDR3 DNA sequence: TGTGCCAGCTCTCCGCGCGGAGGGGTGGCAGATACGCAGTATTTT. Encoded protein: CASSPRGGVADTQYF. The chain uses TRBV18 and TRBJ2-3; a possible D gene is TRBD2 (6 bases). The length of the CDR3 is 15 residues. Trimming left V 6 bases short and J 4 bases short, with 17 bases between. The germline V gene encodes CDR1 KGHSH and CDR2 LQKENI.

This clonotype has at least ten counts. The chain links TRBV4-1 to TRBJ1-4; D is unresolved. Germline V CDR1 and CDR2: MGHRA, YSYEKL. The germline V and J ends were trimmed by 0 bases and 6 bases, with 11 bases remaining between them. The length of the CDR3 is 15 residues. CDR3 residues: CASSQELRRDEKLFF. The CDR3 DNA sequence: TGCGCCAGCAGCCAAGAATTAAGGAGGGATGAAAAACTGTTTTTT.

The table lists this clonotype with many counts. The chain links TRBV6-1 to TRBJ1-5; a weak D match, TRBD1 (6 bases). CDR3 length: 13 amino acids. Trimming removed 6 bases from V and 3 bases from J, with 9 bases in between. CDR1 and CDR2 (germline): MNHNS, SASEGT. The CDR3 here is CASRGDNNQPQHF. The CDR3 nucleotides are TGTGCCAGCAGGGGGGACAACAATCAGCCCCAGCATTTT.